A single sample is the source of the 2 T cell receptor beta chains below, sequenced in a study of T cell changes during pregnancy in multiple sclerosis. Only in-frame clones appear in the TCRdb table, and some are missing; sequencing was by immunoSEQ multiplex PCR. The table lists about 68,000 clones, around nine tenths of them singletons, with around 1.4% in the top ten. The specimen was peripheral blood, collected in the third trimester of pregnancy. The receptors originated from a female donor with multiple sclerosis, enrolled in a pregnancy study.

The chain couples TRBV27 to TRBJ1-1; maybe TRBD1 (5 bases). With 5 bases removed from V and 0 bases from J, the gap between germline ends came to 10 bases. This CDR3 is built from 14 residues. The germline CDR1 and CDR2 sequences are MNHEY and SMNVEV (reference sequence). The CDR3 DNA follows: TGTGCCAGCAGTCCGGGACTGCTGAACACTGAAGCTTTCTTT. Translating gives CASSPGLLNTEAFF.

The chain carries TRBV27 and TRBJ1-4; 7 bases agree with TRBD1. Germline-derived CDR1 and CDR2 are MNHEY and SMNVEV (reference sequence). CDR3 size: 17 residues. Unmatched junction bases numbered 15, after V lost 5 bases and J lost 6 bases. The CDR3 bases are TGTGCCAGCAGTCCCTGGGGCAGGGGGGAAGGCGATGAAAAACTGTTTTTT. Its translation: CASSPWGRGEGDEKLFF.